The 6 T cell receptor beta chains below all came from one sample that was sequenced in a study of blood T cell repertoires in COVID-19. Here immunoSEQ multiplex PCR was the method, and the copy in TCRdb shows in-frame clones only, minus some. The sample shows about 160,000 clones, approximately 82% of them seen only once. The specimen sequenced was peripheral blood. These receptors were collected from a woman aged 80 or older with acute or convalescent COVID-19.

There are a few counts of this clone. The chain is built from TRBV12-3 or TRBV12-4 and TRBJ2-7, with D maybe TRBD2 (5 bases). Trimming stripped 8 bases from V and 0 bases from J, with 11 bases between. The CDR3 totals 13 residues. Here the CDR3 reads CASQSGSSYEQYF. CDR3 nucleotides: TGTGCCAGCCAGTCGGGGTCCTCCTACGAGCAGTACTTC.

The chain links TRBV30 to TRBJ2-1; D is unclear. The germline CDR1 and CDR2 sequences are GTSNPN and SVGIG (reference sequence). The V end was cut by 5 bases, the J end by 9 bases, with 14 bases between. This CDR3 spans 12 amino acids. CDR3 protein: CAWEPWRSEQFF. The CDR3 nucleotides read TGTGCCTGGGAGCCGTGGCGGTCTGAGCAGTTCTTC.

The count of this clone is one. The CDR3 protein is CAWALGQPGNTIYF. CDR3 bases: TGTGCCTGGGCTCTTGGGCAGCCTGGAAACACCATATATTTT. The chain has TRBV30 and TRBJ1-3; D uncertain. Looked up from germline, CDR1 is GTSNPN and CDR2 is SVGIG (reference sequence). Between the trimmed V and J ends, which lost 5 bases and 2 bases, there was a span of 13 bases. The CDR3 is 14 amino acids.

The rearrangement uses TRBV7-2 and TRBJ2-5, with D possibly being TRBD2 (6 bases). The CDR3 has 17 amino acids. Trimming left V 3 bases short and J 4 bases short, with 21 bases between. Germline V lookup: CDR1 SGHTA, CDR2 FQGNSA. In DNA, the CDR3 is TGTGCCAGCAGCTTGGGGGGAAGGCAGCCCAAGGGAGAGACCCAGTACTTC. This sequence encodes CASSLGGRQPKGETQYF. Full variable domain (outside the CDR3, taken from reference TRBV7-2 and TRBJ2-5): GAGVSQSPSNKVTEKGKDVELRCDPISGHTALYWYRQSLGQGLEFLIYFQGNSAPDKSGLPSDRFSAERTGGSVSTLTIQRTQQEDSAVYLCASSLGGRQPKGETQYFGPGTRLLVL.

The chain has TRBV5-1 and TRBJ1-2, with 9 bases that match TRBD1. The CDR3 runs to 13 residues. Germline V CDR1 and CDR2: SGHRS, YFSETQ. Trimming at V came to 6 bases and at J to 8 bases, leaving 8 bases not matched to a gene. The CDR3 here is CASTGQGFGGYTF. CDR3 sequence (DNA): TGCGCCAGCACCGGACAGGGGTTTGGCGGCTACACCTTC. The variable domain in full, with the rest retrieved from reference TRBV5-1 and TRBJ1-2, is KAGVTQTPRYLIKTRGQQVTLSCSPISGHRSVSWYQQTPGQGLQFLFEYFSETQRNKGNFPGRFSGRQFSNSRSEMNVSTLELGDSALYLCASTGQGFGGYTFGSGTRLTVV.

This chain joins TRBV28 and TRBJ2-2; possibly TRBD2 for D (6 bases). CDR1 is MDHEN, CDR2 SYDVKM, per germline. CDR3 length equals 16 residues. The V end was cut by 6 bases, the J end by 0 bases, with 14 bases between. The DNA of the CDR3 is TGTGCCAGCAGCTATACCGGACTAACGAACACCGGGGAGCTGTTTTTT. This gives the protein CASSYTGLTNTGELFF.